The clone carrying this TCR beta chain turned up a few times. What it recognizes is unknown. Ophthalmopathy in the patients scored at least 3 on Clinical Activity Score and at least 4 on NOSPECS grade, lasting under 3 months. The CDR3 length is 16 residues. The J segment lost 5 bases and the V segment lost 4 bases, leaving 9 bases of the junction unmatched. Looked up from germline, CDR1 is KGHSH and CDR2 is LQKENI. RNA transcripts provided the source from which TCR beta CDR3 regions were amplified. The TCR CDR3 was amplified in a first-round RT-PCR using the HTBI primer set. MiXCR, applied by TCRdb to the multiplex PCR reads, yields one record per CDR3 protein. The table shows about 640,000 distinct CDR3 sequences, with 20% to 25% occurring only once. The data are from a study of T cells in Graves' hyperthyroidism and ophthalmopathy. Findings and limits, study-wide: The model's output predicted ophthalmopathy at a median of about 5.9 months prior to onset.

The chain is built from TRBV18 and TRBJ1-5; 9 nucleotides line up with TRBD1. This TCR was sampled from a man aged 30-40 years with Graves' ophthalmopathy. The specimen sequenced was blood. The CDR3 loop is CASSHTGDRAHQPQHF. The CDR3 coding sequence is TGTGCCAGCTCACACACAGGGGACAGGGCCCATCAGCCCCAGCATTTT.